These T cell receptor beta chains were read from a single sample in a study of blood T cell repertoires in COVID-19. TCRdb's copy holds only in-frame clones and misses some; the assay was immunoSEQ multiplex PCR. There are 180,000 or so clones in the sample; around 79% occur only once, and approximately 13% lies in the top ten. The material sequenced was peripheral blood. Every receptor here comes from a man in his forties or fifties who had recovered from COVID-19. Both conserved end residues are trimmed from each CDR3. A D gene is named only where the DNA matches it firmly. The size entry is marked missing in some rows and otherwise reads once, few, many or a size class.

J,length,size,D,V,CDR3
TRBJ2-5,10,.,.,TRBV29-1,SVDQGLETQY
TRBJ1-3,14,.,.,TRBV15,ATSPTYGGIGNTIY
TRBJ2-7,9,.,.,TRBV6-2/TRBV6-3,VSSIGYEQY
TRBJ2-7,12,.,.,TRBV30,AWKNADWLYGQY
TRBJ2-7,9,.,.,TRBV6-5,ASTQTYEQY
TRBJ1-3,13,.,.,TRBV28,ASTDFSGYGNTIY
TRBJ1-2,11,.,.,TRBV6-1,ASSRSRGNINT
TRBJ2-6,16,once,TRBD1,TRBV5-1,ASSLTGQVISGANVLT
TRBJ2-3,12,.,TRBD2,TRBV30,AGWNGLATDTQY
TRBJ2-7,12,.,.,TRBV5-1,ASKRESHWNEQY
TRBJ1-2,12,.,TRBD1,TRBV6-5,ATAEGQANYGYT
TRBJ2-3,13,once,TRBD2,TRBV30,AWSALAGVTDTQY
TRBJ2-1,12,.,.,TRBV7-8,ASSPGHNYNEQF
TRBJ2-5,13,.,TRBD2,TRBV7-2,ASSLFAGVGETQY
TRBJ1-5,11,.,TRBD1,TRBV2,ASQRTGNQPQH
TRBJ2-7,11,.,TRBD1,TRBV11-2,ASSLKTGFEQY
TRBJ1-4,14,.,TRBD1,TRBV6-4,ASSDPLQGTNEKLF
TRBJ2-6,17,few,TRBD2,TRBV5-6,ASSWGREGTYSGANVLT
TRBJ2-1,13,.,TRBD2,TRBV7-3,ASSLRLAGVGEQF
TRBJ1-2,11,.,.,TRBV7-9,ASSLVEDYGYT
TRBJ1-5,14,once,.,TRBV19,ASSIAGEVGNQPQH
TRBJ1-1,11,.,TRBD1,TRBV6-4,ASSLDRGTEAF
TRBJ2-1,12,.,TRBD2,TRBV19,ASSITSGIDEQF
TRBJ2-7,9,.,.,TRBV28,ASTGRREQY
TRBJ1-6,13,.,.,TRBV6-5,ASSPSPDSRSPLH
TRBJ2-3,17,.,TRBD2,TRBV28,ASLTRASGRKSTTDTQY
TRBJ1-3,11,.,TRBD1,TRBV19,ASPGQGGNTIY
TRBJ2-7,10,few,TRBD2,TRBV6-5,ATSSGTYEQY
TRBJ2-3,13,.,TRBD1,TRBV24-1,ATSDRGQGTDTQY
TRBJ1-1,13,few,TRBD1,TRBV3-1/TRBV3-2,ASRPNTGGNTEAF
TRBJ2-7,16,.,TRBD2,TRBV28,ASSPGTSGIHTLREQY
TRBJ2-1,13,.,.,TRBV7-8,ASSSLGTRGSEQF
TRBJ2-7,14,.,.,TRBV11-2,ASSPTWEAVTNEQY
TRBJ2-7,11,.,.,TRBV5-4,ASSFGRAYEQY
TRBJ1-2,15,once,TRBD1,TRBV7-9,ASRPGTGVLPYYGYT
TRBJ2-7,13,.,.,TRBV7-2,ASSPVPYSSYEQY
TRBJ2-5,14,.,TRBD2,TRBV5-1,ASSLWPSGSGETQY
TRBJ1-5,15,few,TRBD1,TRBV6-1,ASSVGLGQGDIQPQH
TRBJ1-4,12,.,.,TRBV6-5,ASKAAATNEKLF
TRBJ2-7,10,.,.,TRBV30,AWTSGPYEQY
TRBJ2-1,14,.,TRBD1,TRBV4-1,ASSRGTGGKYNEQF
TRBJ2-7,13,.,.,TRBV14,ASSQDPASSYEQY
TRBJ1-5,18,few,TRBD1,TRBV6-6,ASSFKLGQGAPFGNQPQH
TRBJ2-1,13,.,.,TRBV2,ASSVLAVSYNEQF
TRBJ2-7,10,.,.,TRBV29-1,SEETERDEQY
TRBJ1-3,14,.,TRBD1,TRBV29-1,SVVLGQGFGGNTIY
TRBJ2-1,13,once,.,TRBV5-4,ASSPRQGSYNEQF
TRBJ2-1,14,.,TRBD2,TRBV30,AWSVRSGRAYNEQF
TRBJ2-1,14,.,TRBD2,TRBV6-4,ASSDLAGVVSNEQF
TRBJ1-2,12,.,.,TRBV24-1,ATSDRTVNYGYT
TRBJ2-2,14,.,TRBD1,TRBV28,ASSPGQPQNTGELF
TRBJ2-7,10,.,TRBD2,TRBV19,ASRSGTYEQY
TRBJ2-7,9,.,.,TRBV11-2,ASSSANEQY
TRBJ2-5,12,.,.,TRBV5-5,ASSLAGGLETQY